This is a list of T cell receptor beta chains from one sample in a study of T cell responses to AZD1222 COVID-19 vaccine. Repertoires were generated with immunoSEQ multiplex PCR, while TCRdb's copy carries only in-frame clones and drops some. The sample holds more than 150,000 clones, about 90% seen once. Sequencing was performed on peripheral blood, taken 28 days after the second AZD1222 dose. The receptor set was obtained from an adult who received the AZD1222 COVID-19 vaccine. The CDR3 runs from the conserved cysteine through the conserved F or W. D genes are given only for firm matches. The size entry is marked missing in some rows and otherwise reads once, few, many or a size class.

TRBJ1-2,NA,TRBV6-2/TRBV6-3,TRBD1,CASSPDWTGNFPYGYTF,TGTGCCAGCAGCCCTGATTGGACAGGGAACTTCCCATATGGCTACACCTTC
TRBJ2-3,NA,TRBV4-2,TRBD1,CASSHQGQVTDTQYF,TGTGCCAGCAGCCACCAGGGACAGGTCACAGATACGCAGTATTTT
TRBJ2-2,NA,TRBV18,NA,CASSPRTLDNTGELFF,TGTGCCAGCTCGCCACGGACACTTGATAACACCGGGGAGCTGTTTTTT
TRBJ2-7,NA,TRBV7-2,TRBD2,CASSLRTSGGREQYF,TGTGCCAGCAGCCTCCGGACTAGCGGGGGGAGGGAGCAGTACTTC
TRBJ2-1,NA,TRBV14,TRBD2,CASSQEYWTSGAREQFF,TGTGCCAGCAGCCAAGAGTATTGGACTAGCGGAGCCCGGGAGCAGTTCTTC
TRBJ1-6,NA,TRBV3-1/TRBV3-2,NA,CASSQKRSVQHNSPLHF,TGTGCCAGCAGCCAAAAACGATCCGTGCAGCATAATTCACCCCTCCACTTT
TRBJ2-2,NA,TRBV30,NA,CAWSVLGQTGELFF,TGTGCCTGGAGTGTACTGGGACAAACCGGGGAGCTGTTTTTT
TRBJ1-5,NA,TRBV4-3,NA,CASSQDGGQPQHF,TGCGCCAGCAGCCAAGATGGGGGTCAGCCCCAGCATTTT
TRBJ1-2,NA,TRBV7-2,NA,CASSLEWRGGNGYTF,TGTGCCAGCAGCTTAGAATGGCGGGGGGGTAATGGCTACACCTTC
TRBJ1-4,NA,TRBV5-1,TRBD1,CASSAGQGDTNEKLFF,TGCGCCAGCAGCGCAGGACAGGGGGACACTAATGAAAAACTGTTTTTT
TRBJ2-1,NA,TRBV18,NA,CASSPLPGAGEQFF,TGTGCCAGCTCACCGTTACCGGGGGCTGGTGAGCAGTTCTTC
TRBJ1-1,NA,TRBV18,TRBD1,CASSPLLTGGEGNTEAFF,TGTGCCAGCTCACCTCTCTTGACAGGGGGCGAGGGGAACACTGAAGCTTTCTTT
TRBJ1-3,NA,TRBV11-2,NA,CASSPTGLWGNTIYF,TGTGCCAGCAGCCCCACAGGGTTATGGGGAAACACCATATATTTT
TRBJ2-7,NA,TRBV7-3,TRBD2,CASSLHGGGEQYF,TGTGCCAGCAGCTTACACGGCGGGGGCGAGCAGTACTTC
TRBJ1-5,NA,TRBV18,TRBD1,CASSPTGGGNQPQHF,TGTGCCAGCTCACCAACAGGGGGAGGCAATCAGCCCCAGCATTTT
TRBJ1-2,NA,TRBV30,NA,CAWTENNYGYTF,TGTGCCTGGACGGAGAACAACTATGGCTACACCTTC
TRBJ1-1,NA,TRBV12-3/TRBV12-4,NA,CASSLRQDTEAFF,TGTGCCAGCAGTTTAAGACAGGACACTGAAGCTTTCTTT
TRBJ1-2,NA,TRBV27,NA,CASSLQGTINYGYTF,TGTGCCAGCAGTTTACAAGGCACTATCAACTATGGCTACACCTTC
TRBJ2-7,NA,TRBV6-5,TRBD2,CASSRTRYSYEQYF,TGTGCCAGCAGCCGGACTAGGTACTCCTACGAGCAGTACTTC
TRBJ2-7,NA,TRBV6-5,NA,CASPPGQANIYEQYF,TGTGCCAGCCCTCCCGGACAAGCGAATATATACGAGCAGTACTTC
TRBJ1-1,NA,TRBV9,TRBD1,CASSVGGGGTEAFF,TGTGCCAGCAGCGTAGGAGGGGGCGGCACTGAAGCTTTCTTT
TRBJ2-2,few,TRBV6-1,TRBD1,CASSESGDRVSGELFF,TGTGCCAGCAGTGAATCCGGGGACAGGGTATCCGGGGAGCTGTTTTTT
TRBJ2-7,NA,TRBV27,TRBD1,CASSPTPDRSSYEQYF,TGTGCCAGCAGTCCCACTCCGGACAGGTCGTCCTACGAGCAGTACTTC
TRBJ1-1,NA,TRBV5-1,NA,CASSSSGTAYTEAFF,TGCGCCAGCAGCTCTTCCGGGACGGCCTACACTGAAGCTTTCTTT
TRBJ1-1,NA,TRBV7-9,NA,CASSLNTEAFF,TGTGCCAGCAGCTTGAACACTGAAGCTTTCTTT
TRBJ2-7,NA,TRBV6-1,NA,CASSEELVGYEQYF,TGTGCCAGCAGTGAGGAACTAGTGGGCTACGAGCAGTACTTC
TRBJ2-2,NA,TRBV7-3,NA,CASSLQGTGTGELFF,TGTGCCAGCAGCTTACAAGGAACAGGCACCGGGGAGCTGTTTTTT
TRBJ2-1,once,TRBV12-5,TRBD2,CASGFFAGGRSSYNEQFF,TGTGCTAGTGGTTTCTTTGCGGGAGGGCGAAGCTCCTACAATGAGCAGTTCTTC
TRBJ1-6,few,TRBV14,NA,CASSQERDGPNSPLHF,TGTGCCAGCAGCCAAGAAAGGGACGGACCAAATTCACCCCTCCACTTT
TRBJ2-6,NA,TRBV7-6,TRBD2,CASSLERGDISGANVLTF,TGTGCCAGCAGCTTAGAGCGGGGGGACATCTCTGGGGCCAACGTCCTGACTTTC
TRBJ2-3,NA,TRBV19,TRBD2,CARSGWREVSGTDTQYF,TGTGCCAGGAGTGGTTGGCGGGAGGTCTCTGGCACAGATACGCAGTATTTT
TRBJ1-5,NA,TRBV27,TRBD1,CASSPRPSQGAQPQHF,TGTGCCAGCAGCCCCCGACCCTCACAGGGGGCTCAGCCCCAGCATTTT
TRBJ1-1,NA,TRBV6-1,NA,CASSEDWVGAFF,TGTGCCAGCAGTGAAGATTGGGTTGGAGCTTTCTTT
TRBJ2-2,NA,TRBV12-3/TRBV12-4,NA,CASSLLGSGELFF,TGTGCCAGCAGTTTATTGGGGTCAGGGGAGCTGTTTTTT
TRBJ1-5,NA,TRBV10-3,NA,CAISEETHQPQHF,TGTGCCATCAGTGAGGAGACTCATCAGCCCCAGCATTTT
TRBJ2-7,NA,TRBV28,TRBD2,CASSRPSGRAYEQYF,TGTGCCAGCAGTCGACCTAGCGGGAGGGCCTACGAGCAGTACTTC
TRBJ2-7,NA,TRBV10-3,NA,CAIRPDYSSAEQYF,TGTGCCATCAGACCCGACTATTCATCTGCCGAGCAGTACTTC
TRBJ2-1,NA,TRBV7-9,NA,CASSSPLGDEQFF,TGTGCCAGCAGCTCCCCTCTTGGCGATGAGCAGTTCTTC
TRBJ1-5,NA,TRBV6-2/TRBV6-3,NA,CASSYSTAGNQPQHF,TGTGCCAGCAGTTACAGTACAGCGGGCAATCAGCCCCAGCATTTT
TRBJ2-7,NA,TRBV7-9,TRBD1,CASSLTDRAYEQYF,TGTGCCAGCAGCTTAACCGACAGGGCCTACGAGCAGTACTTC
TRBJ2-2,NA,TRBV5-1,NA,CASRGGVNTGELFF,TGCGCCAGCCGCGGCGGGGTCAACACCGGGGAGCTGTTTTTT
TRBJ2-5,NA,TRBV7-2,NA,CASSLARGQETQYF,TGTGCCAGCAGCTTGGCCAGGGGCCAAGAGACCCAGTACTTC
TRBJ2-3,NA,TRBV18,NA,CASSKETTDTQYF,TGTGCCAGCTCAAAGGAGACCACAGATACGCAGTATTTT
TRBJ2-1,NA,TRBV9,TRBD2,CASSASGLADYNEQFF,TGTGCCAGCAGCGCTTCGGGACTAGCGGATTACAATGAGCAGTTCTTC
TRBJ2-2,few,TRBV10-3,TRBD2,CAISATSGGPNTGELFF,TGTGCCATCAGTGCGACTAGCGGGGGTCCGAACACCGGGGAGCTGTTTTTT
TRBJ1-3,NA,TRBV6-4,NA,CASTSPVVAGNTIYF,TGTGCCAGCACCTCACCGGTGGTGGCCGGAAACACCATATATTTT
TRBJ2-5,NA,TRBV2,TRBD1,CASRPTTGGVGETQYF,TGTGCCAGCAGACCAACGACAGGGGGCGTGGGAGAGACCCAGTACTTC
TRBJ1-3,NA,TRBV18,NA,CASSPPSAGGNTIYF,TGTGCCAGCTCACCACCATCCGCGGGGGGAAACACCATATATTTT
TRBJ1-5,NA,TRBV6-1,TRBD1,CASSDDGSGQGVQPQHF,TGTGCCAGCAGTGATGACGGGTCGGGACAGGGTGTTCAGCCCCAGCATTTT
TRBJ2-3,NA,TRBV7-8,TRBD2,CASSFFPGSGRAGADTQYF,TGTGCCAGCAGCTTCTTTCCCGGTAGCGGGAGGGCCGGGGCAGATACGCAGTATTTT
TRBJ1-2,NA,TRBV18,NA,CASSPQFEDYGYTF,TGTGCCAGCTCACCACAGTTTGAGGACTATGGCTACACCTTC
TRBJ1-5,NA,TRBV7-2,NA,CASSLDRGVSNQPQHF,TGTGCCAGCAGCTTAGATCGGGGTGTGAGCAATCAGCCCCAGCATTTT
TRBJ1-1,NA,TRBV12-5,NA,CASGLGRAGTEAFF,TGTGCTAGTGGTTTGGGGAGGGCGGGCACTGAAGCTTTCTTT